This entry concerns a single T cell receptor (beta chain). Its antigen remains unidentified. No qualities accompany the bases; no much larger clone lies one base away. This sample is part of a study of cytomegalovirus exposure and HLA in healthy donors (dated by TCRdb to the late 2010s). Notes on the research overall: According to a later analysis, the approximately 120 validation repertoires were produced on the same platform as the 666 repertoires of the first cohort. The aim of the study was to test whether cataloging public T cell receptors could identify signatures of past pathogen exposure. The study combined high-throughput TCR immunosequencing, statistical association of individual TCRs with disease status, and machine learning to predict cytomegalovirus infection status. Besides the first cohort of approximately 710 subjects, a separate validation cohort made up of 120 or so different subjects was used.

Donors formed part of the validation cohort, which comprised 120 subjects and was distinct from the first cohort of several hundred subjects. What the authors observed across the whole study: Subsequent analysis determined that TCRs grouped into clusters in the first cohort also showed a tendency toward co-occurrence across the roughly 110 validation repertoires, and approximately 94% of cluster scores exceeded 0. It was suggested by the authors that the approach could potentially be generalized to other disease states and immunological phenotypes. In the study, roughly 160 TCR beta chains were listed as associated with cytomegalovirus. Cytomegalovirus status was reported to be diagnosed by the classifier with high specificity and sensitivity in both the original and validation cohorts. Three of the identified cytomegalovirus-associated TCR beta chains were confirmed in vitro to be specific for cytomegalovirus antigens. The validation cohort had no HLA typing available for a later analysis, so co-occurrence within that cohort was assessed over all 120 or so repertoires. While some public TCRs were present in many individuals, most TCR sequences turned up only very rarely across donors.

Library creation used the immunoSEQ multiplex PCR assay. Per the authors' processing: To diagnose cytomegalovirus status from the catalog of TCR beta chain sequences, a statistical classification framework was built. TCRdb obtained this table from immuneACCESS and retained in-frame rearrangements with V and J assigned. These tables miss some clones; where compared with another copy, unresolved V genes account for less than half of the shortfall, and the remainder is unexplained. V and J calls and clone size come straight from that table; D and trimming were deduced from the DNA. In all, the sample holds 150,000 to 200,000 clones, and 85% to 90% of those were seen once. The top ten hold 4.2% of the sample. The material sequenced was PBMCs. The source is a young man in good health and CMV-seropositive.

The CDR3 reads CASGLGTSGRSILNEQFF. The DNA reads as follows: TGTGCTAGTGGTTTAGGGACTAGCGGGAGGTCGATATTGAATGAGCAGTTCTTC. Recombination connected TRBV12-5 to TRBJ2-1, and TRBD2 aligns with 15 junction nucleotides. CDR3 length: 18 amino acids, cysteine to phenylalanine. The CDR3 DNA has 54 bases and is translated from base 1. Clipping removes 3 bases from V and 7 bases from J, with 10 as the unmatched junction base count. The germline V gene supplies CDR1 LGHNT and CDR2 FRNRAP. Where the CDR3 stops, the reference TRBV12-5 and TRBJ2-1 genes take over; the full variable domain is DARVTQTPRHKVTEMGQEVTMRCQPILGHNTVFWYRQTMMQGLELLAYFRNRAPLDDSGMPKDRFSAEMPDATLATLKIQPSEPRDSAVYFCASGLGTSGRSILNEQFFGPGTRLTVL.